The next 26 T cell receptor beta chains were all read from a single sample in a study of technical replicates of blood from a handful of donors. The assay was immunoSEQ multiplex PCR, and TCRdb's table has in-frame clones only and misses some. The sample records about 61,000 clones, around 97% being singletons. The specimen was T cells isolated from PBMCs. These receptors originate from a human donor in good health.

The rearrangement joins TRBV2 to TRBJ2-2; weak D call: TRBD2 (5 bases). The germline V gene has CDR1 SNHLY and CDR2 FYNNEI. Trimming pared 1 base from V and 6 bases from J, leaving 18 bases between. The CDR3 has 17 amino acids. The CDR3 loop reads CASSEGEIWVVSGELFF. In DNA form, the CDR3 reads TGTGCCAGCAGTGAAGGGGAGATTTGGGTGGTCTCCGGGGAGCTGTTTTTT.

The chain couples TRBV7-9 to TRBJ2-5, with D perhaps TRBD1 (6 bases). The length of the CDR3 is 15 residues. Looked up from germline, CDR1 is SEHNR and CDR2 is FQNEAQ (reference sequence). V lost 1 base to trimming and J lost 2 bases, with 11 bases between them. The chain's CDR3 is CASSLGDRRQETQYF. The CDR3 DNA reads as TGTGCCAGCAGCTTAGGAGACAGGAGACAAGAGACCCAGTACTTC.

The J gene is TRBJ2-7, the V gene TRBV11-2; unclear D gene. The length of the CDR3 is 14 residues. CDR1 is SGHAT and CDR2 is FQNNGV in the germline V gene. The ends were cut back, 4 bases at V and 1 base at J, with 11 bases in the middle. The CDR3 DNA reads TGTGCCAGCAGCTCCGGCCTGAGGTCCTACGAGCAGTACTTC. Translating gives CASSSGLRSYEQYF.

This clone is a singleton in its sample. V usage is TRBV2 and J usage is TRBJ2-1; D is possibly TRBD2 (5 bases). V was pared by 4 bases and J by 6 bases, with 7 bases between. The CDR3 has 12 amino acids. CDR1 is SNHLY, CDR2 FYNNEI, per germline. The CDR3 reads CASSVLVNEQFF. Written as DNA, the CDR3 is TGTGCCAGCAGTGTACTAGTCAATGAGCAGTTCTTC.

A word on this clone: Since no conserved phenylalanine or tryptophan closes the CDR3, a read error is the likely cause. The rearrangement uses TRBV27 and TRBJ1-2; weak D call: TRBD1 (5 bases). Per germline, CDR1 MNHEY and CDR2 SMNVEV (reference sequence). V lost 4 bases, J lost 7 bases, and 16 bases lay in between. The CDR3 spans 14 residues. In nucleotides, the CDR3 is TGTGCCAGCAGTTATGGGGGGGAAAGTGGTGGCTACACCCTC. Amino acids: CASSYGGESGGYTL.

The chain is built from TRBV5-8 and TRBJ2-2, with D unclear. With 4 bases removed from V and 6 bases from J, the gap between germline ends came to 7 bases. Germline loops: CDR1 SGHTS, CDR2 YDEGEE. This CDR3 has 12 residues. CDR3 amino acids: CASSARPGELFF. The CDR3 nucleotides are TGTGCCAGCAGCGCCAGGCCCGGGGAGCTGTTTTTT.

The V and J genes are TRBV7-6 and TRBJ1-1; D not certain. Germline CDR1 reads SGHVS; CDR2 reads FNYEAQ. This CDR3 is 13 amino acids long. V was trimmed by 5 bases and J by 5 bases, leaving 12 bases between them. CDR3 nucleotide sequence: TGTGCCAGCAGCAAGCAAGAGAGGACTGAAGCTTTCTTT. It is translated as CASSKQERTEAFF. Supplemented by reference TRBV7-6 and TRBJ1-1, the full variable domain reads GAGVSQSPRYKVTKRGQDVALRCDPISGHVSLYWYRQALGQGPEFLTYFNYEAQQDKSGLPNDRFSAERPEGSISTLTIQRTEQRDSAMYRCASSKQERTEAFFGQGTRLTVV.

This sequence joins TRBV9 and TRBJ2-1, with TRBD1 matching over 10 bases. The CDR3 spans 15 residues. Germline CDR1 SGDLS, CDR2 YYNGEE. With V trimmed by 2 bases and J by 6 bases, 5 bases remained unmatched. CDR3 DNA sequence: TGTGCCAGCAGCGTGGGGACAGGGGCAGGCAATGAGCAGTTCTTC. Protein: CASSVGTGAGNEQFF.

The CDR3 DNA reads TGCGCCAGCCAGGGACACCAGGACACAGATACGCAGTATTTT. It specifies CASQGHQDTDTQYF. The rearrangement uses TRBV10-1 and TRBJ2-3, with a possible D match to TRBD1 (6 bases). Trimming left V 8 bases short and J 2 bases short, with 14 bases between. Germline V gene sequence: CDR1 WNHNN, CDR2 SYGVQD (reference sequence). CDR3 length: 14 amino acids.

This chain links TRBV15 with TRBJ2-7; D is unclear. V was clipped by 0 bases and J by 1 base, with 7 bases between them. The CDR3 is made up of 14 amino acids. The germline V gene has CDR1 LNHNV and CDR2 YYDKDF (reference sequence). CDR3 coding DNA: TGTGCCACCAGCAGAGATCGCGGTTCCTACGAGCAGTACTTC. This translates into CATSRDRGSYEQYF. Full variable domain (outside the CDR3, taken from reference TRBV15 and TRBJ2-7): DAMVIQNPRYQVTQFGKPVTLSCSQTLNHNVMYWYQQKSSQAPKLLFHYYDKDFNNEADTPDNFQSRRPNTSFCFLDIRSPGLGDTAMYLCATSRDRGSYEQYFGPGTRLTVT.

This clone was counted once. The rearrangement joins TRBV5-1 to TRBJ2-3; 10 bases fit TRBD2. The trim removed 5 bases at V and 8 bases at J, leaving 11 bases unmatched. Germline V gene sequence: CDR1 SGHRS, CDR2 YFSETQ. The CDR3 totals 15 residues. The CDR3 reads CASRPGTSAGGTQYF. The CDR3 bases are TGCGCCAGCAGACCAGGGACTAGCGCGGGGGGTACGCAGTATTTT. Full variable domain (rest looked up from reference TRBV5-1 and TRBJ2-3): KAGVTQTPRYLIKTRGQQVTLSCSPISGHRSVSWYQQTPGQGLQFLFEYFSETQRNKGNFPGRFSGRQFSNSRSEMNVSTLELGDSALYLCASRPGTSAGGTQYFGPGTRLTVL.

The rearrangement links TRBV6-5 to TRBJ2-7, with 8 bases identical to TRBD1. The CDR3 extends over 13 amino acids. With 6 bases clipped from V and 5 bases from J, the junction kept 6 bases outside the gene matches. Germline CDR1 and CDR2: MNHEY and SVGAGI. The CDR3 DNA is TGTGCCAGCAGGGCAGGGGGCTTGGACGAGCAGTACTTC. This encodes CASRAGGLDEQYF.

The chain is built from TRBV5-1 and TRBJ2-2, with a weak D call TRBD2 (6 bases). The CDR3 spans 19 residues. CDR1 is SGHRS and CDR2 is YFSETQ in the germline V gene. Trimming removed 0 bases from V and 4 bases from J, with 22 bases in between. The CDR3 DNA reads TGCGCCAGCAGCTTGGACCGACTAGGTTTGCTAGTCCCCACCGGGGAGCTGTTTTTT. This gives the protein CASSLDRLGLLVPTGELFF.

V is TRBV5-4 and J is TRBJ2-5, with 12 bases aligning to TRBD2. This CDR3 has 15 amino acids. The V segment lost 3 bases and the J segment 5 bases; nucleotides outside the gene matches: 5. Looked up from germline, CDR1 is SGHNT and CDR2 is YYREEE (reference sequence). This CDR3 is CASSSGLAGYETQYF. As DNA, the CDR3 is TGTGCCAGCAGCTCCGGACTAGCGGGGTACGAGACCCAGTACTTC.

This rearrangement joins TRBV27 to TRBJ2-7, with D perhaps TRBD1 (6 bases). Germline assignment: CDR1 MNHEY and CDR2 SMNVEV (reference sequence). The CDR3 spans 15 residues. V was cut by 4 bases and J by 3 bases, with 16 bases left in between. The CDR3 sequence is CASSSYDRTDYEQYF. CDR3 bases: TGTGCCAGCAGTTCTTATGACAGGACGGACTACGAGCAGTACTTC.

This rearrangement joins TRBV7-8 to TRBJ1-2, with unresolved D. CDR3 length: 16 amino acids. CDR1 is SGHVS, CDR2 FQNEAQ, per germline. The V end lost 1 base, the J end lost 2 bases, and 14 bases lay between the germline ends. CDR3: CASSLVGRGANYGYTF. DNA of the CDR3: TGTGCCAGCAGCTTAGTTGGTCGGGGTGCCAACTATGGCTACACCTTC.

V and J are TRBV7-8 and TRBJ2-5; 8 bases fit TRBD2. The CDR3 contains 15 residues. Per germline, CDR1 SGHVS and CDR2 FQNEAQ. The junction had 6 bases not matched to a gene; V was cut back by 1 base and J by 5 bases. For the CDR3, the DNA is TGTGCCAGCAGCTTAGAACGGGGGGGCCGTGAGACCCAGTACTTC. Protein product: CASSLERGGRETQYF.

The J gene is TRBJ2-7, the V gene TRBV30; 8 bases align to TRBD1. The CDR3 contains 16 residues. The trim removed 3 bases at V and 3 bases at J, leaving 13 bases unmatched. Per the germline V gene, CDR1 is GTSNPN and CDR2 is SVGIG (reference sequence). The CDR3 DNA sequence: TGTGCCTGGAGGACCTTGGGACAGGCCGTACTCTACGAGCAGTACTTC. Its protein product is CAWRTLGQAVLYEQYF.

The V call is TRBV4-2, the J call TRBJ2-7, with 12 bases fitting TRBD1. The V gene's germline CDR1 is LGHNA and CDR2 YNFKEQ. The CDR3 contains 17 residues. The V gene end was trimmed by 4 bases and the J gene end by 5 bases; junction bases not matched to a gene: 12. CDR3 amino acids: CASSRQAGTGGLDEQYF. Here the CDR3 DNA reads TGTGCCAGCAGCCGACAAGCCGGGACAGGGGGCCTTGACGAGCAGTACTTC.

This clone was seen once. The rearrangement links TRBV9 to TRBJ2-7; 11 bases match TRBD2. J lost 4 bases, V lost 4 bases, and 4 bases had no gene match. The germline V gene encodes CDR1 SGDLS and CDR2 YYNGEE. The length of the CDR3 is 14 residues. CDR3 DNA sequence: TGTGCCAGCAGCCCCGGGACTAGCGGTTACGAGCAGTACTTC. It translates to CASSPGTSGYEQYF.

The sample holds one count of this clone. The chain carries TRBV6-5 and TRBJ2-1; tentative D call: TRBD1 (5 bases). The CDR3 covers 13 residues. Trimming took 2 bases from V and 7 from J, leaving 9 bases between them. Germline-derived CDR1 and CDR2 are MNHEY and SVGAGI. The CDR3 DNA is TGTGCCAGCAGTTACAGGGGTATAAATGAGCAGTTCTTC. Translating gives CASSYRGINEQFF.

This clone appeared once. The V call is TRBV27, the J call TRBJ2-2; D is perhaps TRBD1 (6 bases). The CDR3 is made up of 16 amino acids. The V and J ends lost 4 bases and 3 bases respectively, with 15 bases between them. Germline loops: CDR1 MNHEY, CDR2 SMNVEV (reference sequence). The CDR3 DNA follows: TGTGCCAGCAGTTCCCCCTTACGGACAGACACCGGGGAGCTGTTTTTT. Its protein product is CASSSPLRTDTGELFF.

V is TRBV5-6 and J is TRBJ2-7, with D possibly matching TRBD1 (6 bases). CDR1 SGHDT and CDR2 YYEEEE come from the germline V gene. The CDR3 loop spans 16 amino acids. Trimming removed 4 bases from V and 3 bases from J, with 20 bases in between. CDR3 DNA: TGTGCCAGCAGCCCGAAACCCACAGGGCTTATCTACGAGCAGTACTTC. As protein: CASSPKPTGLIYEQYF.

The gene calls are TRBV5-1 and TRBJ2-5, with 9 nucleotides matching TRBD1. Germline values: CDR1 SGHRS, CDR2 YFSETQ. CDR3 length equals 14 residues. V lost 2 bases to trimming and J lost 2 bases; unmatched junction nucleotides: 1. In nucleotides, the CDR3 is TGCGCCAGCAGCTTAGACAGGGGGCAAGAGACCCAGTACTTC. Protein product: CASSLDRGQETQYF. The variable domain in full, completed from reference TRBV5-1 and TRBJ2-5, reads KAGVTQTPRYLIKTRGQQVTLSCSPISGHRSVSWYQQTPGQGLQFLFEYFSETQRNKGNFPGRFSGRQFSNSRSEMNVSTLELGDSALYLCASSLDRGQETQYFGPGTRLLVL.

The chain carries TRBV2 and TRBJ2-2, with 10 bases that match TRBD1. Germline V lookup: CDR1 SNHLY, CDR2 FYNNEI. The V segment lost 4 bases and the J segment 3 bases; nucleotides outside the gene matches: 2. The CDR3 is made up of 15 amino acids. CDR3 bases: TGTGCCAGCAGTGCGACAGGGGGCGACACCGGGGAGCTGTTTTTT. Its protein is CASSATGGDTGELFF.

The chain joins TRBV6-1 to TRBJ1-1, with D possibly TRBD1 on 6 matching bases. The V gene lost 3 bases and the J gene lost 6 bases, with 17 bases spanning the gap. This CDR3 is 15 amino acids long. CDR1 and CDR2 from the germline V gene are MNHNS and SASEGT. The CDR3 protein is CASSDGRRGHAEAFF. The CDR3 DNA sequence: TGTGCCAGCAGTGATGGGAGGCGGGGGCATGCTGAAGCTTTCTTT.